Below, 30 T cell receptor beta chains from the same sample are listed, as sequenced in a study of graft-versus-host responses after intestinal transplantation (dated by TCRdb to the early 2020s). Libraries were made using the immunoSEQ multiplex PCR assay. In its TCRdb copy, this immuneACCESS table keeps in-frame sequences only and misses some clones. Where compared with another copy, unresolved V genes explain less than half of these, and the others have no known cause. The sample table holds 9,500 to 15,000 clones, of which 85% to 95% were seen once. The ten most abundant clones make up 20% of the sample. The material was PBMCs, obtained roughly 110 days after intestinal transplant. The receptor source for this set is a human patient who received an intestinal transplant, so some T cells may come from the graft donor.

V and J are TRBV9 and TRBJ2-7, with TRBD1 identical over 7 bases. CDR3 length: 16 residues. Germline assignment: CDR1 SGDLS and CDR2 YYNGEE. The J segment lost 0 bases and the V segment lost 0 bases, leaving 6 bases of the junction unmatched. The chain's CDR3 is CASSVAAWDSSYEQYF. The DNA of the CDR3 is TGTGCCAGCAGCGTAGCAGCGTGGGACAGCTCCTACGAGCAGTACTTC. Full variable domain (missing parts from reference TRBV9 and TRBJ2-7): DSGVTQTPKHLITATGQRVTLRCSPRSGDLSVYWYQQSLDQGLQFLIQYYNGEERAKGNILERFSAQQFPDLHSELNLSSLELGDSALYFCASSVAAWDSSYEQYFGPGTRLTVT.

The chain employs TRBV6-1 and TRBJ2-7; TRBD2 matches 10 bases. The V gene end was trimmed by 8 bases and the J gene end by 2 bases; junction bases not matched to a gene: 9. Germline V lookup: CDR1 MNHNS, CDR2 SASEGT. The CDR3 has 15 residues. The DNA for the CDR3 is TGTGCCAGCGCTGTAGGGACTAGCGAGCCCTACGAGCAGTACTTC. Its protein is CASAVGTSEPYEQYF.

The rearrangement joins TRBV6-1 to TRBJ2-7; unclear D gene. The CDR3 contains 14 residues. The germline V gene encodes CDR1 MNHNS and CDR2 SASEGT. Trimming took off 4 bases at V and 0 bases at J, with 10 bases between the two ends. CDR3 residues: CASSVSTRSYEQYF. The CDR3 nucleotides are TGTGCCAGCAGTGTTAGTACCCGCTCCTACGAGCAGTACTTC.

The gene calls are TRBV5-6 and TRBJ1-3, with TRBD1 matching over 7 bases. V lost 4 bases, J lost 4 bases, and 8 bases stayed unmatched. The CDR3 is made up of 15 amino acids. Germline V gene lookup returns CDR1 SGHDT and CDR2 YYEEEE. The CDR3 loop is CASSPSGQLGNTIYF. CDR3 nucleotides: TGTGCCAGCAGCCCCTCGGGACAGCTAGGAAACACCATATATTTT.

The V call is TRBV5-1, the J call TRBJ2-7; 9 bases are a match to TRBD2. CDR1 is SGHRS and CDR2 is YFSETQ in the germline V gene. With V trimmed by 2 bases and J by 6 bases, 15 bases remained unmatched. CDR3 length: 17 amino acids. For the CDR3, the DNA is TGCGCCAGCAGCTTTTCGGCGGGAGGGCCGATCCCTAGCGAGCAGTACTTC. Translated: CASSFSAGGPIPSEQYF.

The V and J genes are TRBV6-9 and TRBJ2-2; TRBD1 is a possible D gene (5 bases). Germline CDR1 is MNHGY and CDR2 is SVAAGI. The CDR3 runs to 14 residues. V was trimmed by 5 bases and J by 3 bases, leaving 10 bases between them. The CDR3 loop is CASSEGVYTGELFF. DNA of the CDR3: TGTGCCAGCAGTGAAGGGGTCTACACCGGGGAGCTGTTTTTT.

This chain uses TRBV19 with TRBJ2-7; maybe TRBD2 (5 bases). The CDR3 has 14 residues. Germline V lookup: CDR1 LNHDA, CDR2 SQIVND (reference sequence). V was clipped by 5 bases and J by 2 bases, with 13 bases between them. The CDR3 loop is CASSLPGVTYEQYF. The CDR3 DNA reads TGTGCCAGTAGTCTCCCCGGGGTAACCTACGAGCAGTACTTC.

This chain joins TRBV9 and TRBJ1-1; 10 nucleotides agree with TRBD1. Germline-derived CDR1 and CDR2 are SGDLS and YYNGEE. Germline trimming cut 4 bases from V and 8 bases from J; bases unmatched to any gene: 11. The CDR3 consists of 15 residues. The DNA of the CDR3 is TGTGCCAGCAGCCGAACCGGGACAGGGGCTTCCGAAGCTTTCTTT. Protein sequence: CASSRTGTGASEAFF.

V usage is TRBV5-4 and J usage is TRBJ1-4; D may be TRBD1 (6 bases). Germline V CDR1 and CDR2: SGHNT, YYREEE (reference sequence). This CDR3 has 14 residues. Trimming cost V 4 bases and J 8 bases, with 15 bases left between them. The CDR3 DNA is TGTGCCAGCAGCCCGGACAGAGACCTAGAAAAACTGTTTTTT. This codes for CASSPDRDLEKLFF.

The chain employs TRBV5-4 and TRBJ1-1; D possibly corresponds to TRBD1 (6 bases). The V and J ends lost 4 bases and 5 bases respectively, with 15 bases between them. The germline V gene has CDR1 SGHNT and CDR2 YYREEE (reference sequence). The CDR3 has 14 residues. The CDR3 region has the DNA TGTGCCAGCAGCCAGGAAGGGGGTTATACTGAAGCTTTCTTT. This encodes CASSQEGGYTEAFF.

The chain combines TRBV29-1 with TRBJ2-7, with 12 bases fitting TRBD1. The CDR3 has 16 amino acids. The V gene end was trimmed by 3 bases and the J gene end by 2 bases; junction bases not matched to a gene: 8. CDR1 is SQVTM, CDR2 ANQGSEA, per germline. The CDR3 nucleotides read TGCAGCGTTGACGGGACAGGGACAGGGGGCGCCTACGAGCAGTACTTC. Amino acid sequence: CSVDGTGTGGAYEQYF.

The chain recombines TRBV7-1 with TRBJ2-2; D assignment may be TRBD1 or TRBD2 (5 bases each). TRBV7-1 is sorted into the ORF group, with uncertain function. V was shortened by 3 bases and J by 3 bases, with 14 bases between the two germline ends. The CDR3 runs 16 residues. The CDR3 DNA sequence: TGTGCCAGCAGCTCGACCGGGACGACCCACACCGGGGAGCTGTTTTTT. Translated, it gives CASSSTGTTHTGELFF.

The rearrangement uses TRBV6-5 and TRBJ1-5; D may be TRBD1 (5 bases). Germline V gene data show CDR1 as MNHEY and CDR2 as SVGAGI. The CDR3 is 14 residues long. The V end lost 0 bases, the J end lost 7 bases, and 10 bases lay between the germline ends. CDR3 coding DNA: TGTGCCAGCAGTTACTCGGGGGGAGGGCAGCCCCAGCATTTT. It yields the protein CASSYSGGGQPQHF.

The CDR3 sequence: CASSVDENRNQPQHF. The DNA for the CDR3 is TGTGCCAGCAGCGTAGATGAGAATCGCAATCAGCCCCAGCATTTT. The rearrangement joins TRBV9 to TRBJ1-5, with unresolved D. The CDR3 runs 15 residues. The ends were cut back, 0 bases at V and 2 bases at J, with 9 bases in the middle. In germline, CDR1 is SGDLS, CDR2 YYNGEE.

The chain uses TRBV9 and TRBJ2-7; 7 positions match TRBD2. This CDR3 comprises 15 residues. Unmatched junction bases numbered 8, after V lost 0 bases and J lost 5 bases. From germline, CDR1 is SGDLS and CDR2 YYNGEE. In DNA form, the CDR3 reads TGTGCCAGCAGCGTAGGCGGGGGAGAATGGGACGAGCAGTACTTC. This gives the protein CASSVGGGEWDEQYF.

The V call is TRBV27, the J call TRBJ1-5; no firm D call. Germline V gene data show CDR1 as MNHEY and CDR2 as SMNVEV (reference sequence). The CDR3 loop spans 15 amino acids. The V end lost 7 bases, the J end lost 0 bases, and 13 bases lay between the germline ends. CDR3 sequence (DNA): TGTGCCAGCAACCTCCGGGGATATAGCAATCAGCCCCAGCATTTT. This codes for CASNLRGYSNQPQHF.

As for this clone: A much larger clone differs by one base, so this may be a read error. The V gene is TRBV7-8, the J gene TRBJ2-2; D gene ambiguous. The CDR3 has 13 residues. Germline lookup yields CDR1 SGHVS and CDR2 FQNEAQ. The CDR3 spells CASCFGQTGELFF. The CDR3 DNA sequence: TGTGCCAGCTGCTTTGGGCAAACCGGGGAGCTGTTTTTT.

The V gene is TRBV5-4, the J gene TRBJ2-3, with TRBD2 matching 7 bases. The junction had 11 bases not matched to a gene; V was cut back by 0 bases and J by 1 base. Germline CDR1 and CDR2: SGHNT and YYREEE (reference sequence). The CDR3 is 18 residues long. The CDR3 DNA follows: TGTGCCAGCAGCTTGGGCTCGTTGTGGCTAGCGGGCACAGATACGCAGTATTTT. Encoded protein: CASSLGSLWLAGTDTQYF.

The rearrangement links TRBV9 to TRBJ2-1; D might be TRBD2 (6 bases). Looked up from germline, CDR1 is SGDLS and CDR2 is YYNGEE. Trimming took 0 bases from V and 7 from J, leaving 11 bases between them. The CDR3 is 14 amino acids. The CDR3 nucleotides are TGTGCCAGCAGCGTAGGCGGGAAAGTAAATGAGCAGTTCTTC. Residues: CASSVGGKVNEQFF.

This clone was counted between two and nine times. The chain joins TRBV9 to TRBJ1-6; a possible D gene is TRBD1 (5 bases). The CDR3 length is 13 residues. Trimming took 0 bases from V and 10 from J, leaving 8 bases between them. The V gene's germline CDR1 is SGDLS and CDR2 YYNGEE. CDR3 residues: CASSVAGESPLHF. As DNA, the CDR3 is TGTGCCAGCAGCGTAGCGGGGGAATCACCCCTCCACTTT.

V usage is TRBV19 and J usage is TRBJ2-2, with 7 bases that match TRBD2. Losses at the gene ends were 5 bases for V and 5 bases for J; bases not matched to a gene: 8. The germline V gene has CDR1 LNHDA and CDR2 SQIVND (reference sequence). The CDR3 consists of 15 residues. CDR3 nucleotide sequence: TGTGCCAGTAGTCCCCCTAGCGGCCAAACCGGGGAGCTGTTTTTT. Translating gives CASSPPSGQTGELFF.

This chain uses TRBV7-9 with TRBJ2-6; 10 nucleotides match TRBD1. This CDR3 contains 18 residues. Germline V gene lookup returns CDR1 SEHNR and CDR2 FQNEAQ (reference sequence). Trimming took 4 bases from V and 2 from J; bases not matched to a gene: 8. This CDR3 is CASSSRDRGSPGANVLTF. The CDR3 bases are TGTGCCAGCAGCTCCCGGGACAGGGGTTCCCCTGGGGCCAACGTCCTGACTTTC. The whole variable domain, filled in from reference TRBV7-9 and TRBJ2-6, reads DTGVSQNPRHKITKRGQNVTFRCDPISEHNRLYWYRQTLGQGPEFLTYFQNEAQLEKSRLLSDRFSAERPKGSFSTLEIQRTEQGDSAMYLCASSSRDRGSPGANVLTFGAGSRLTVL.

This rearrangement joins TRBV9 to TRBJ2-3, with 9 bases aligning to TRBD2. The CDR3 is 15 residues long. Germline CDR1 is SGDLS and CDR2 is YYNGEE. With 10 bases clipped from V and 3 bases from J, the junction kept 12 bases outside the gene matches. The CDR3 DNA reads TGTGCCTCCCACGGTAGCGGGAGTGATACAGATACGCAGTATTTT. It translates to CASHGSGSDTDTQYF.

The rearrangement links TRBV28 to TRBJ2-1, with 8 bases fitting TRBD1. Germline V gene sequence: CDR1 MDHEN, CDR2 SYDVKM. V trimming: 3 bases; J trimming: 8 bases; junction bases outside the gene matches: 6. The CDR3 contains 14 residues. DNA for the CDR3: TGTGCCAGCAGTTTTCGACAGGGGAGCGATGAGCAGTTCTTC. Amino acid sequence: CASSFRQGSDEQFF.

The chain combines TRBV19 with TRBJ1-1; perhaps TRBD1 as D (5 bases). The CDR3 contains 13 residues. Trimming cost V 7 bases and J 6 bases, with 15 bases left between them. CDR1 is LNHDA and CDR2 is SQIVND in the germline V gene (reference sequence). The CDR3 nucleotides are TGTGCCAGTATACGGGGGTACAACGCTGAAGCTTTCTTT. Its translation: CASIRGYNAEAFF.

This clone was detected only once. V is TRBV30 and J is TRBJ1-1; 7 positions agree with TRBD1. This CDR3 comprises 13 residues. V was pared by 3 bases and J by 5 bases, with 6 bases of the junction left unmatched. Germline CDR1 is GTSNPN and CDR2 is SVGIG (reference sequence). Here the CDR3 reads CAWRGQSVTEAFF. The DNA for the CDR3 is TGTGCCTGGAGGGGACAGTCTGTTACTGAAGCTTTCTTT.

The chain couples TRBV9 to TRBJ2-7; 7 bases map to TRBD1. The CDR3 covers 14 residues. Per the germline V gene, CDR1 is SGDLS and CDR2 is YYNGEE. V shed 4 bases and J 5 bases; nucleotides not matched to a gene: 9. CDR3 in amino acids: CASSTGAAPHEQYF. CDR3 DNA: TGTGCCAGCAGCACAGGGGCAGCCCCTCACGAGCAGTACTTC.

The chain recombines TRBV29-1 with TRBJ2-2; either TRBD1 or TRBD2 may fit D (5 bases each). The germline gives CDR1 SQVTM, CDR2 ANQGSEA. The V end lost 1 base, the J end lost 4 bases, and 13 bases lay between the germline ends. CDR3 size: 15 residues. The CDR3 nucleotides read TGCAGCGTTGAAGTGGTGGGGGTCGTCACCGGGGAGCTGTTTTTT. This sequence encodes CSVEVVGVVTGELFF.

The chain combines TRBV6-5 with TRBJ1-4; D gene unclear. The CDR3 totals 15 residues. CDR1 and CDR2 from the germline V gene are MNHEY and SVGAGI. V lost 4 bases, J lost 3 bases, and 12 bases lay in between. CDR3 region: CASSSLGSANEKLFF. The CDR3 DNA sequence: TGTGCCAGCAGTTCCCTGGGATCTGCTAATGAAAAACTGTTTTTT.

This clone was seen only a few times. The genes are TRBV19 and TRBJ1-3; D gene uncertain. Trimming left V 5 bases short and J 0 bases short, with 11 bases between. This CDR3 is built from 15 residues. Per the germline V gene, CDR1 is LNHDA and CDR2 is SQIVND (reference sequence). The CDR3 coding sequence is TGTGCCAGTAGTGCCGACCGGAGCTCTGGAAACACCATATATTTT. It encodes CASSADRSSGNTIYF.